These T cell receptor beta chains were read from a single sample in a study of beta chain features in type 1 diabetes. TCRdb's table, derived via immunoSEQ multiplex PCR, lists solely in-frame clones and lacks some. This table has 130,000 or so clones, around 9% appearing once. Sequencing was carried out using central memory CD4+ T cells from blood. Receptors originate from a man aged 25 to 40 with type 1 diabetes. The CDR3 runs from the conserved cysteine through the conserved F or W. The D gene is left open where the match is weak. The size of a clone is reported for some rows only, either as once, few or many, or as a class for expanded clones.

few	TRBV7-2	TRBJ2-1	TRBD2	CASSLAGGWYEQFF	TGTGCCAGCAGCTTGGCGGGGGGCTGGTATGAGCAGTTCTTC
.	TRBV6-1	TRBJ2-6	.	CASSQQVSGANVLTF	TGTGCCAGCAGTCAGCAGGTCTCTGGGGCCAACGTCCTGACTTTC
.	TRBV30	TRBJ1-2	.	CAWTGTIGYTF	TGTGCCTGGACGGGAACTATCGGCTACACCTTC
few	TRBV5-4	TRBJ1-1	TRBD1	CASRPGTGKTEAFF	TGTGCCAGCAGACCCGGGACAGGGAAGACTGAAGCTTTCTTT
few	TRBV19	TRBJ2-1	.	CASSILVGYSYNEQFF	TGTGCCAGTAGTATCTTGGTCGGGTACTCCTACAATGAGCAGTTCTTC
.	TRBV6-5	TRBJ1-6	.	CASSYSRSFETLSLHF	TGTGCCAGCAGTTACTCGCGAAGCTTCGAGACTTTGTCCCTCCACTTT
few	TRBV30	TRBJ2-3	TRBD2	CAWTAGLTDTQYF	TGTGCCTGGACAGCGGGACTCACAGATACGCAGTATTTT
few	TRBV5-6	TRBJ2-1	.	CASSLFPTADNEQFF	TGTGCCAGCAGCTTGTTCCCCACCGCGGACAATGAGCAGTTCTTC
once	TRBV9	TRBJ1-5	.	CASSVEGVADQPQHF	TGTGCCAGCAGCGTAGAAGGGGTAGCCGATCAGCCCCAGCATTTT
few	TRBV18	TRBJ2-1	TRBD2	CASSPMGLAGGDEQFF	TGTGCCAGCTCACCGATGGGACTAGCGGGGGGGGATGAGCAGTTCTTC
few	TRBV29-1	TRBJ1-1	.	CSARARLNTEAFF	TGCAGCGCCAGGGCTAGACTGAACACTGAAGCTTTCTTT
few	TRBV28	TRBJ2-7	.	CASSLPGGEQYF	TGTGCCAGCAGTTTACCCGGTGGCGAGCAGTACTTC
few	TRBV29-1	TRBJ1-2	TRBD1	CSVPQQGTHWDYGYTF	TGCAGCGTTCCTCAACAGGGGACTCATTGGGACTATGGCTACACCTTC
.	TRBV9	TRBJ2-1	TRBD2	CASSVGTSGGYNEQFF	TGTGCCAGCAGCGTAGGGACTAGCGGGGGATACAATGAGCAGTTCTTC
few	TRBV7-9	TRBJ2-1	.	CASTLWGDEQFF	TGTGCCAGCACCCTCTGGGGAGATGAGCAGTTCTTC
few	TRBV4-2	TRBJ2-1	.	CASSQDEARDEQFF	TGTGCCAGCAGCCAAGATGAAGCTCGCGATGAGCAGTTCTTC
once	TRBV18	TRBJ2-7	TRBD1	CASSPRQGVYEQYF	TGTGCCAGCTCACCTCGACAGGGGGTCTACGAGCAGTACTTC
.	TRBV30	TRBJ1-5	.	CAWSTGGGQPQHF	TGTGCCTGGAGTACGGGAGGGGGACAGCCCCAGCATTTT
.	TRBV29-1	TRBJ2-3	.	CSVEGGRGADTQYF	TGCAGCGTTGAAGGGGGCAGGGGGGCAGATACGCAGTATTTT
.	TRBV6-1	TRBJ2-3	.	CASLDRDTDTQYF	TGTGCCAGCCTAGACAGAGACACAGATACGCAGTATTTT
.	TRBV30	TRBJ1-2	.	CAWSYRDKHWRGYTF	TGTGCCTGGAGCTACCGGGACAAGCACTGGAGGGGCTACACCTTC
.	TRBV7-6	TRBJ2-7	TRBD1	CASSSRTGYHEQYF	TGTGCCAGCAGCAGCCGGACAGGGTACCACGAGCAGTACTTC
.	TRBV5-8	TRBJ2-3	.	CASSLSVDTQYF	TGTGCCAGCAGCTTGTCTGTGGATACGCAGTATTTT
.	TRBV23-1	TRBJ2-7	TRBD1	CASSRKDRGLEEQYF	TGCGCCAGCAGTCGAAAGGACAGGGGGCTAGAAGAGCAGTACTTC
few	TRBV15	TRBJ2-1	TRBD2	CATSRGQSSGGYNEQFF	TGTGCCACCAGCAGAGGTCAATCTAGCGGGGGCTACAATGAGCAGTTCTTC
few	TRBV18	TRBJ1-1	TRBD1	CASSPGSGGHTEAFF	TGTGCCAGCTCACCAGGTTCAGGGGGGCACACTGAAGCTTTCTTT